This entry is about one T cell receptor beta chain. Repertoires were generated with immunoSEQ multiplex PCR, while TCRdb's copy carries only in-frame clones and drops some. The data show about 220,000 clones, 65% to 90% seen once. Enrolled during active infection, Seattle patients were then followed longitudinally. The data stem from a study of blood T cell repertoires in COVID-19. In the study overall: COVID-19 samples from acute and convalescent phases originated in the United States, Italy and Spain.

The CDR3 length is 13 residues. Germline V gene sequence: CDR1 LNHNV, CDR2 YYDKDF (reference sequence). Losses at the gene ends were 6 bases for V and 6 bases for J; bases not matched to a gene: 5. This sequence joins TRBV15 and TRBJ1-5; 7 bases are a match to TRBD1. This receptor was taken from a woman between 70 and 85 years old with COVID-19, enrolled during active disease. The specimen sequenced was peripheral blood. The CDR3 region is CATRYNRGQPQHF. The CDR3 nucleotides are TGTGCCACCAGGTATAACAGGGGTCAGCCCCAGCATTTT.